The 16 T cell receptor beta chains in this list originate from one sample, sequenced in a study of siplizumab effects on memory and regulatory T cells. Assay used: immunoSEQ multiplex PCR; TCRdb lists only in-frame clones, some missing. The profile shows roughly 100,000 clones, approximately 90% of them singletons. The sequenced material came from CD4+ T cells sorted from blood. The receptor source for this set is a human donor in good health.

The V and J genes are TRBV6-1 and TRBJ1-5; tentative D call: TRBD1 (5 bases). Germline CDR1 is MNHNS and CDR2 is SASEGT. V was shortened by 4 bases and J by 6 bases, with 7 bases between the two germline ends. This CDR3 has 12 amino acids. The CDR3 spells CASSGGGQPQHF. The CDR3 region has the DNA TGTGCCAGCAGTGGGGGCGGTCAGCCCCAGCATTTT.

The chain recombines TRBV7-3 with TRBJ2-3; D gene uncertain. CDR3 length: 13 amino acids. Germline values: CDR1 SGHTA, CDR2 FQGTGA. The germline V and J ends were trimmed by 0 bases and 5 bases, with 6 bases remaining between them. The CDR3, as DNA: TGTGCCAGCAGCTTAACGAAATTAGATACGCAGTATTTT. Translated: CASSLTKLDTQYF.

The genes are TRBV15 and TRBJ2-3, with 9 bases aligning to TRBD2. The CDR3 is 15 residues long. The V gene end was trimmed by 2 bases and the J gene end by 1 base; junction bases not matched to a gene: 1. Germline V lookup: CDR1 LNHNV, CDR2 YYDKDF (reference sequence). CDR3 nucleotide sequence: TGTGCCACCAGCAGAAGGACTAGCGGCACAGATACGCAGTATTTT. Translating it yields CATSRRTSGTDTQYF.

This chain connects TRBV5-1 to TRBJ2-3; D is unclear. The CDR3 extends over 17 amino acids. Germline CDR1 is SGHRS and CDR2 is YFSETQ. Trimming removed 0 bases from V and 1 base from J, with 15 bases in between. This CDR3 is CASSLALLASGTDTQYF. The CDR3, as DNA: TGCGCCAGCAGCTTGGCCCTTTTGGCCAGCGGCACAGATACGCAGTATTTT. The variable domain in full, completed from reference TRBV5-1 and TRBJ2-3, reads KAGVTQTPRYLIKTRGQQVTLSCSPISGHRSVSWYQQTPGQGLQFLFEYFSETQRNKGNFPGRFSGRQFSNSRSEMNVSTLELGDSALYLCASSLALLASGTDTQYFGPGTRLTVL.

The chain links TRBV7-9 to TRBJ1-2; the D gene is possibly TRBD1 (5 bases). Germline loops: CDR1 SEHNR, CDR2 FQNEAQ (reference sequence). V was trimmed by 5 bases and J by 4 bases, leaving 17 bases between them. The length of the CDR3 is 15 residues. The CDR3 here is CASSTADLGRYGYTF. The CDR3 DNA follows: TGTGCCAGCAGCACCGCTGACCTGGGGCGCTATGGCTACACCTTC.

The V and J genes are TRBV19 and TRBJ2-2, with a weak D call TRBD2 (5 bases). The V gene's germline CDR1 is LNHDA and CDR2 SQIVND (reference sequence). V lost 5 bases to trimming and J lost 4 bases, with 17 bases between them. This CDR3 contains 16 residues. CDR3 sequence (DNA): TGTGCCAGTAGTCCTTCGATCGGGATCGGCACCGGGGAGCTGTTTTTT. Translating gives CASSPSIGIGTGELFF.

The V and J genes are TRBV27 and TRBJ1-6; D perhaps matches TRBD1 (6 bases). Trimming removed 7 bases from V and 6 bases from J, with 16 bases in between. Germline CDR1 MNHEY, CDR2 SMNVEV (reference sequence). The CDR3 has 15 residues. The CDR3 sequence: CASTGARRSNSPLHF. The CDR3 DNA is TGTGCCAGCACGGGGGCTCGACGGAGTAATTCACCCCTCCACTTT.

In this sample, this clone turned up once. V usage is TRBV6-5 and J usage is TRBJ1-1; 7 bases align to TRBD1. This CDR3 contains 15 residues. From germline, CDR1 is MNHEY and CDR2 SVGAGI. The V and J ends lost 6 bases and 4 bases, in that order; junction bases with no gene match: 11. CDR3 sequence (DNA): TGTGCCAGCAGACCAACAGGGGTGTCTTTCACTGAAGCTTTCTTT. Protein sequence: CASRPTGVSFTEAFF.

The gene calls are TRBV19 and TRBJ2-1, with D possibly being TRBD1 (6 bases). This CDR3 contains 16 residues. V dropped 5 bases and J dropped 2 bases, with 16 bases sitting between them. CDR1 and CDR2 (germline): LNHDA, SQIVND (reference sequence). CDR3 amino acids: CASSGRRGNTYNEQFF. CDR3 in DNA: TGTGCCAGTAGTGGAAGAAGGGGGAATACCTACAATGAGCAGTTCTTC.

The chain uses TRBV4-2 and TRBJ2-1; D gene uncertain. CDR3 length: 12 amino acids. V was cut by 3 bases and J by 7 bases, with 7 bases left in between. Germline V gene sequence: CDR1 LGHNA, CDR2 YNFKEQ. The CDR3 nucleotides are TGTGCCAGCAGCCATACAGCTAATGAGCAGTTCTTC. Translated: CASSHTANEQFF.

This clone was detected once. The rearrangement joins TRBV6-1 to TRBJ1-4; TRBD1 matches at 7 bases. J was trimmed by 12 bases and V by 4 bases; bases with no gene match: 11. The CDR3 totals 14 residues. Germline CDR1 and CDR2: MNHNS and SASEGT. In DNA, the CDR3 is TGTGCCAGCAGTGGAAGGGGGCTGAGAGAAGAACTGTTTTTT. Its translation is CASSGRGLREELFF.

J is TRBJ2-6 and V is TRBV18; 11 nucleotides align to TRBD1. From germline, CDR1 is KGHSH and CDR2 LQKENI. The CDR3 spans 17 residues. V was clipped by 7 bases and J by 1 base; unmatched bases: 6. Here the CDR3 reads CASYPGTGGSGANVLTF. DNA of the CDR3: TGTGCCAGCTACCCAGGGACAGGGGGTTCTGGGGCCAACGTCCTGACTTTC.

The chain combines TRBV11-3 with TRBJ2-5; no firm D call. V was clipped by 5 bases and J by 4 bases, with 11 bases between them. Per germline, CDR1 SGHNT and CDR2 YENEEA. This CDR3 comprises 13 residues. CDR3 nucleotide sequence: TGTGCCAGCAGCAACGTGGATAGAGAGACCCAGTACTTC. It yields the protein CASSNVDRETQYF.

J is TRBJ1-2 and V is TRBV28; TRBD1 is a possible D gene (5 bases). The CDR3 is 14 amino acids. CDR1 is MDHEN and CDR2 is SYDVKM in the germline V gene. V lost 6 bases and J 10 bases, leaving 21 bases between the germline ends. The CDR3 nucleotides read TGTGCCAGCAGGCCCGGGGGTTCGATCATTTTCTACACCTTC. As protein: CASRPGGSIIFYTF.

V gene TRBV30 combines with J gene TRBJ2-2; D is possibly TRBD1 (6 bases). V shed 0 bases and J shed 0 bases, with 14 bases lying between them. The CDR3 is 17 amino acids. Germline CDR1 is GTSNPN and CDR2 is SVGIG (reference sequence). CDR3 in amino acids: CAWSVFRQGTNTGELFF. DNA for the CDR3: TGTGCCTGGAGTGTATTTAGGCAGGGGACGAACACCGGGGAGCTGTTTTTT.

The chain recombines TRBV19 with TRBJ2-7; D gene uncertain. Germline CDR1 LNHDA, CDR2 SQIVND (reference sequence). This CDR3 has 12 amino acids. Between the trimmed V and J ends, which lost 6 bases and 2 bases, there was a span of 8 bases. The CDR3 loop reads CASRTDTYEQYF. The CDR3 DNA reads TGTGCCAGTAGAACGGATACCTACGAGCAGTACTTC.